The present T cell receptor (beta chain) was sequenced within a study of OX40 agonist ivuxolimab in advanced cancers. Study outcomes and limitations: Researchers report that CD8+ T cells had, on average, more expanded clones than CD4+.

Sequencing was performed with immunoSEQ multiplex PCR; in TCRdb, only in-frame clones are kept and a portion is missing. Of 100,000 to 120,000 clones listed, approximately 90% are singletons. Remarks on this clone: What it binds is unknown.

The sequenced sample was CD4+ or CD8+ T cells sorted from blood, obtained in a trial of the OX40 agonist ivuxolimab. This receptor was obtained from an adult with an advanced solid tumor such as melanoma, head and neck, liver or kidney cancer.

Here the CDR3 DNA reads TGTGCCAGCAGTCCCACCTGGCAGAGTACCTACGAGCAGTACTTC. Its protein product is CASSPTWQSTYEQYF. The chain carries TRBV27 and TRBJ2-7; D is unresolved. The V end was cut by 5 bases, the J end by 2 bases, with 16 bases between. The germline V gene has CDR1 MNHEY and CDR2 SMNVEV (reference sequence). CDR3 length: 15 residues.